The source of this TCR beta chain is a study of OX40 agonist ivuxolimab in advanced cancers. In the study overall: From about 20 to 79 years was the age range, with a mean of about 56 years, and roughly 80% were male. Checkpoint inhibitors had been given previously to approximately 40% of patients. Overall study findings and caveats: Antigen specificity was not determined for the expanded peripheral T cells.

CDR1 and CDR2 (germline): LNHDA, SQIVND (reference sequence). CDR3 length: 19 amino acids. The V gene end was trimmed by 4 bases and the J gene end by 1 base; junction bases not matched to a gene: 15. The method was immunoSEQ multiplex PCR; TCRdb's version includes in-frame clones alone and lacks a portion of them. The sample yields roughly 66,000 clones, roughly 80% seen once. The cohort excluded patients with autoimmune disease history or systemic immunosuppression. As for this clone: The antigen is not known.

This receptor was identified in an adult with an advanced solid tumor such as melanoma, head and neck, liver or kidney cancer. The rearrangement links TRBV19 to TRBJ2-2, with 7 bases fitting TRBD2. Source: CD4+ or CD8+ T cells sorted from blood, taken in a trial of the OX40 agonist ivuxolimab. In DNA form, the CDR3 reads TGTGCCAGTAGTAAGGGACCCATGGGGAGGGCTCGGAACACCGGGGAGCTGTTTTTT. As protein: CASSKGPMGRARNTGELFF.